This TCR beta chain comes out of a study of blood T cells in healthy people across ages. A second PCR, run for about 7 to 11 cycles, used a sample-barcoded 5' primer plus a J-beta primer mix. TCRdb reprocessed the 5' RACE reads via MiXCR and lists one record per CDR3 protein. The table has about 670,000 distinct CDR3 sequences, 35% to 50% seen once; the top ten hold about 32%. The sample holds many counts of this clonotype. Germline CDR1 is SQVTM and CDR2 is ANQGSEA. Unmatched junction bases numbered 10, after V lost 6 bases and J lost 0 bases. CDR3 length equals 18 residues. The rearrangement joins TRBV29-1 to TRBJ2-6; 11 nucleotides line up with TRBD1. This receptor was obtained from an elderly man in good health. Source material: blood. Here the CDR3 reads CSVVTGTGGPSGANVLTF. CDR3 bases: TGCAGCGTGGTTACCGGGACAGGGGGTCCCTCTGGGGCCAACGTCCTGACTTTC.